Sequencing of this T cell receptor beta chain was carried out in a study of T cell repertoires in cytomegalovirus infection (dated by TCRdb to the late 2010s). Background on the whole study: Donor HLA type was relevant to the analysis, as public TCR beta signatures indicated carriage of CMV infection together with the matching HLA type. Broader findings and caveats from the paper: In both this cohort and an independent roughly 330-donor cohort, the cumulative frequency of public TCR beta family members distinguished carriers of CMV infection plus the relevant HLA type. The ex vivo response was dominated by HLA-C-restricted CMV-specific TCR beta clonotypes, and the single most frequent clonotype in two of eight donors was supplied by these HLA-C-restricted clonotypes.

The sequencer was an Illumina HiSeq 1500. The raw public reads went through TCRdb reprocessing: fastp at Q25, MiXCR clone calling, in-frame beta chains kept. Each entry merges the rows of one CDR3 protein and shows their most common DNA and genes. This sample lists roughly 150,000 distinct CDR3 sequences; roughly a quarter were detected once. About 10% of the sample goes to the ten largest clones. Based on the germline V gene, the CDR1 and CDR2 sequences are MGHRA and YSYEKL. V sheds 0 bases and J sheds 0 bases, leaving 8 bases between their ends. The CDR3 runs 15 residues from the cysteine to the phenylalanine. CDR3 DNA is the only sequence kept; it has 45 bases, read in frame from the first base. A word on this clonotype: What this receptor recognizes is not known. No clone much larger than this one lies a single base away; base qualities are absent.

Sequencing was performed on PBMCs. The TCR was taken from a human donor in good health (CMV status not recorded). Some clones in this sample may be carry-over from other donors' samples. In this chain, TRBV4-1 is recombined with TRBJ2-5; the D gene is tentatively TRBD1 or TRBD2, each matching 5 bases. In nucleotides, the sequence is TGCGCCAGCAGCCAAGATTTGGGGGACCAAGAGACCCAGTACTTC. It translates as CASSQDLGDQETQYF.